A single sample gave rise to the 10 T cell receptor beta chains below, sequenced in a study of blood T cell repertoires in COVID-19 (dated by TCRdb to the early 2020s). The library came from the immunoSEQ multiplex PCR assay. TCRdb took this table from immuneACCESS and kept in-frame rearrangements with V and J called. Such tables lack part of the clones; where checked against another copy, unresolved V genes explain under half of the gap, and the rest is unexplained. A total of 110,000 to 150,000 clones appear in this sample, more than 80% of them only once. The ten top clones hold roughly 3.2% of the sample. The specimen was peripheral blood. These receptor sequences come from a woman in her sixties or seventies with active COVID-19.

The chain links TRBV11-3 to TRBJ2-1, with 11 bases that match TRBD2. Germline loops: CDR1 SGHNT, CDR2 YENEEA. The CDR3 is 16 residues long. V was pared by 1 base and J by 3 bases, with 2 bases of the junction left unmatched. The DNA for the CDR3 is TGTGCCAGCAGCTTAGGAACTAGCGGGAGCTACAATGAGCAGTTCTTC. Amino acid sequence: CASSLGTSGSYNEQFF.

The chain combines TRBV27 with TRBJ2-7, with a possible D match to TRBD2 (6 bases). Trimming removed 7 bases at V and 6 bases at J, with 16 bases between. Per the germline V gene, CDR1 is MNHEY and CDR2 is SMNVEV (reference sequence). This CDR3 is built from 13 residues. The CDR3 sequence is CASKPGSGLEQYF. The CDR3 DNA sequence: TGTGCCAGCAAACCCGGGAGCGGTCTCGAGCAGTACTTC.

This CDR3 is CASSLEVRNGETQYF. The CDR3 nucleotides are TGTGCCAGCAGCTTAGAAGTGAGGAATGGAGAGACCCAGTACTTC. The V and J genes are TRBV7-9 and TRBJ2-5, with unresolved D. The germline V gene encodes CDR1 SEHNR and CDR2 FQNEAQ (reference sequence). V lost 1 base and J lost 4, with 13 bases in between. This CDR3 has 15 amino acids.

This chain connects TRBV3-1 (or the pseudogene TRBV3-2) to TRBJ1-1, with a tentative D call TRBD1 (6 bases). CDR1 LGHDT and CDR2 YNNKEL come from the germline V gene (reference sequence). V lost 1 base and J lost 1, with 7 bases in between. This CDR3 is built from 14 residues. CDR3 loop: CASSQGQANTEAFF. The CDR3 DNA follows: TGTGCCAGCAGCCAAGGACAGGCGAACACTGAAGCTTTCTTT.

V and J are TRBV7-2 and TRBJ2-7; 8 nucleotides agree with TRBD1. This CDR3 contains 14 residues. The V gene end was trimmed by 1 base and the J gene end by 3 bases; junction bases not matched to a gene: 2. Germline CDR1 and CDR2: SGHTA and FQGNSA. The CDR3 protein is CASSLGTGHYEQYF. In DNA, the CDR3 is TGTGCCAGCAGCTTAGGGACAGGGCACTACGAGCAGTACTTC.

V gene TRBV13 combines with J gene TRBJ2-7; D may be TRBD1 (6 bases). Germline V CDR1 and CDR2: PRHDT, FYEKMQ (reference sequence). The CDR3 spans 15 residues. Trimming removed 4 bases from V and 2 bases from J, with 15 bases in between. The CDR3 DNA sequence: TGTGCCAGCAGCTCCGGACACAGGGAACCCTACGAGCAGTACTTC. Translation gives CASSSGHREPYEQYF.

V and J are TRBV11-3 and TRBJ2-1; 10 bases align to TRBD2. V shed 4 bases, J shed 8 bases, and the junction held 8 bases outside the gene matches. Germline values: CDR1 SGHNT, CDR2 YENEEA. CDR3 length: 15 residues. The CDR3 reads CASSSTGLARDEQFF. CDR3 DNA sequence: TGTGCCAGCAGCTCAACGGGACTAGCGCGCGATGAGCAGTTCTTC. Variable domain in full (rest from reference TRBV11-3 and TRBJ2-1): EAGVVQSPRYKIIEKKQPVAFWCNPISGHNTLYWYLQNLGQGPELLIRYENEEAVDDSQLPKDRFSAERLKGVDSTLKIQPAELGDSAVYLCASSSTGLARDEQFFGPGTRLTVL.

The CDR3 spells CASSLLVFKKGPLQETQYF. CDR3 bases: TGTGCCAGCAGTTTATTAGTTTTCAAAAAGGGGCCCCTACAAGAGACCCAGTACTTC. This chain links TRBV27 with TRBJ2-5; a possible D gene is TRBD1 (5 bases). V gave up 1 base and J gave up 2 bases, with 23 bases separating them. Germline CDR1 is MNHEY and CDR2 is SMNVEV (reference sequence). There are 19 residues in the CDR3.

The genes are TRBV5-1 and TRBJ1-6; a possible D gene is TRBD1 (5 bases). The CDR3 runs to 14 residues. With 7 bases removed from V and 13 bases from J, the gap between germline ends came to 21 bases. Germline V gives CDR1 SGHRS, CDR2 YFSETQ. DNA of the CDR3: TGCGCCAGCGGGGATGGTAGTCAGGGCCTTCCCCTCCACTTT. As protein: CASGDGSQGLPLHF.

The rearrangement uses TRBV23-1 and TRBJ1-5; 11 positions match TRBD1. TRBV23-1 is noted as an ORF with a role that remains uncertain. The V and J ends lost 3 bases and 6 bases, in that order; junction bases with no gene match: 10. This CDR3 comprises 17 residues. Written as DNA, the CDR3 is TGCGCCAGCAGTCAGGTGGACAGGGGGCTTCGAGGTCAGCCCCAGCATTTT. This gives the protein CASSQVDRGLRGQPQHF.